This T cell receptor beta chain came from a study of cytomegalovirus exposure and HLA in healthy donors. Whole-study results and caveats: High sensitivity and specificity were reportedly achieved when the classifier diagnosed cytomegalovirus status. It was confirmed in vitro that a few of the CMV-associated chains were specific for CMV antigens.

The CDR3 covers 15 residues. Germline loops: CDR1 SGHNT, CDR2 YYREEE (reference sequence). V was pared by 3 bases and J by 6 bases, with 19 bases between. Libraries were prepared by immunoSEQ multiplex PCR; TCRdb keeps only in-frame clonotypes and omits some of them. Among around 250,000 clones listed, about 92% were seen once. Points on this clone: No antigen is known for it.

V usage is TRBV5-4 and J usage is TRBJ2-7; a possible D gene is TRBD2 (6 bases). Sequencing was carried out using PBMCs. The clonotype was recovered from a woman between 25 and 40 years old in good health and CMV-seronegative. The CDR3 sequence: CASSSPQRAFAEQYF. The CDR3 DNA reads as TGTGCCAGCAGCTCGCCTCAGCGGGCCTTCGCCGAGCAGTACTTC. The full variable domain, its missing parts supplied by reference TRBV5-4 and TRBJ2-7, is ETGVTQSPTHLIKTRGQQVTLRCSSQSGHNTVSWYQQALGQGPQFIFQYYREEENGRGNFPPRFSGLQFPNYSSELNVNALELDDSALYLCASSSPQRAFAEQYFGPGTRLTVT.